Described below is a single T cell receptor beta chain sequence and its context. What it recognizes is unknown. This record comes from a study of cytotoxic CD8 clonotypes in ibrutinib-treated CLL. The assay was immunoSEQ multiplex PCR, and TCRdb's table has in-frame clones only and misses some. The data contain around 330,000 clones, over 60% of them singletons. Study-level results: Clonality went up at ibrutinib response and then declined back toward baseline at progression.

V was clipped by 1 base and J by 5 bases; unmatched bases: 6. The CDR3 has 16 residues. Germline V gene data show CDR1 as SGHAT and CDR2 as FQNNGV. The V gene is TRBV11-2, the J gene TRBJ2-2; 8 nucleotides agree with TRBD1. The receptor's source is a human donor with chronic lymphocytic leukemia. Source: PBMCs, taken after 36 months of ibrutinib treatment. Written as DNA, the CDR3 is TGTGCCAGCAGCTTAGCATGGACAGGGAGGACCGGGGAGCTGTTTTTT. It specifies CASSLAWTGRTGELFF.